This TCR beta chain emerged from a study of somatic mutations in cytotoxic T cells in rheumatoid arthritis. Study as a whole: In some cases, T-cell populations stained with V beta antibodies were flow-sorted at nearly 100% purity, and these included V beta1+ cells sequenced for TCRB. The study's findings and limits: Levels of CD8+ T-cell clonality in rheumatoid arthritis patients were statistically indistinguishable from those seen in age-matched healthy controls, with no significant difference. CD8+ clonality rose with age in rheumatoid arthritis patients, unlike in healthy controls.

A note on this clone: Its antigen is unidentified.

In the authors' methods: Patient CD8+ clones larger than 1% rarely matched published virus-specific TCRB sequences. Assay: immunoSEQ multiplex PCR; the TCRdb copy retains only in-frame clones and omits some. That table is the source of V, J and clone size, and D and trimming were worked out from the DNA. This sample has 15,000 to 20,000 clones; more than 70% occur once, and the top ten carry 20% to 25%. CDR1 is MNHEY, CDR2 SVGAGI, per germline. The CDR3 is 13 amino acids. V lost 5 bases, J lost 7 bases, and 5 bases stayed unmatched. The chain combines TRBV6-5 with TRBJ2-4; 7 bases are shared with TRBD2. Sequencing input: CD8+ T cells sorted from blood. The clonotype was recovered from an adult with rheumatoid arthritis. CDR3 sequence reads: CASSESGGNIQYF. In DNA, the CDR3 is TGTGCCAGCAGTGAGTCGGGGGGTAACATTCAGTACTTC.